These T cell receptor beta chains were read from a single sample in a study of CD8 T cells in ankylosing spondylitis. From the 5' RACE reads, TCRdb called clonotypes with MiXCR, one entry per CDR3 protein. The sample carries some 250,000 distinct CDR3 sequences, about 10% recorded once. The sample taken for sequencing was blood, either unsorted or a sorted T cell fraction (not recorded which). Receptor source: a male donor with ankylosing spondylitis or in good health (not recorded which). Both conserved end residues are part of each CDR3. A D gene is named only where the DNA matches it firmly. A clone size is listed for some rows: how often the clone was seen (once, few, many), or a class if it is expanded.

>-|-|TRBV20-1|TRBJ2-5
CSARGSSSETQYF
TGCAGTGCTAGAGGGAGTAGCTCGGAGACCCAGTACTTC
>many|TRBD1|TRBV29-1|TRBJ2-7
CSVEDSGTESYEQYF
TGCAGCGTTGAGGATTCCGGGACAGAATCCTACGAGCAGTACTTC
>many|-|TRBV27|TRBJ1-1
CASSSWGEDMTEAFF
TGTGCCAGCAGTTCTTGGGGTGAGGATATGACTGAAGCTTTCTTT
>many|TRBD2|TRBV5-1|TRBJ2-1
CASSLAGGGAYNEQFF
TGCGCCAGCAGCTTGGCAGGTGGGGGGGCCTACAATGAGCAGTTCTTC
>few|TRBD2|TRBV2|TRBJ2-2
CASRRSSGRGTGELFF
TGTGCCAGCAGGAGGTCTAGCGGGAGGGGCACCGGGGAGCTGTTTTTT
>many|-|TRBV5-1|TRBJ1-1
CASSLAPGVNTEAFF
TGCGCCAGCAGCTTGGCCCCGGGGGTGAACACTGAAGCTTTCTTT
>-|-|TRBV20-1|TRBJ2-1
CSALRSGSYNEQFF
TGCAGTGCTCTCCGCAGTGGGTCCTACAATGAGCAGTTCTTC
>few|TRBD1|TRBV11-1|TRBJ1-1
CASSDYGTALRLNTEAFF
TGTGCCAGCAGCGACTACGGGACAGCACTTCGATTGAACACTGAAGCTTTCTTT
>-|-|TRBV25-1|TRBJ2-7
CASSESLTSVGYEQYF
TGTGCCAGCAGTGAATCCCTAACATCGGTGGGCTACGAGCAGTACTTC
>-|-|TRBV5-1|TRBJ2-3
CASSLLTGTDTQYF
TGCGCCAGCAGCTTGCTCACGGGCACAGATACGCAGTATTTT
>-|-|TRBV5-1|TRBJ1-4
CASSAGTVATNEKLFF
TGCGCCAGCAGCGCCGGGACGGTGGCAACTAATGAAAAACTGTTTTTT
>-|-|TRBV7-9|TRBJ1-3
CASSLGEAGHYF
TGTGCCAGCAGCTTAGGGGAAGCGGGACACTATTTT
>-|TRBD1|TRBV20-1|TRBJ2-1
CSALLAGGKNEQFF
TGCAGCGCCTTACTAGCAGGGGGCAAGAATGAGCAGTTCTTC
>few|-|TRBV7-9|TRBJ1-1
CASSSPEPGLENTEAFF
TGTGCCAGCAGCTCCCCCGAGCCGGGACTGGAGAACACTGAAGCTTTCTTT
>many|TRBD1|TRBV9|TRBJ1-2
CASSDGQDPNYGYTF
TGTGCCAGCAGCGACGGACAGGACCCTAACTATGGCTACACCTTC
>-|TRBD1|TRBV15|TRBJ1-4
CATSRDRGLIEKLFF
TGTGCCACCAGCCGGGACAGGGGGCTTATTGAAAAACTGTTTTTT
>many|-|TRBV5-1|TRBJ2-1
CASSDAQEQFF
TGCGCCAGCAGCGACGCCCAGGAGCAGTTCTTC
>many|-|TRBV6-1|TRBJ2-2
CASRGTSNTGELFF
TGTGCCAGCAGGGGGACATCTAACACCGGGGAGCTGTTTTTT
>many|TRBD1|TRBV12-3/TRBV12-4|TRBJ2-7
CASSLGGQGLGEQYF
TGTGCCAGCAGTTTAGGGGGACAGGGTTTGGGCGAGCAGTACTTC
>few|-|TRBV6-5|TRBJ2-2
CASSYQGTSNTGELFF
TGTGCCAGCAGTTACCAAGGGACCTCGAACACCGGGGAGCTGTTTTTT
>once|TRBD1|TRBV4-2|TRBJ1-3
CASSHDLTGVGDTIYF
TGTGCCAGCAGCCACGACTTGACAGGGGTTGGTGACACCATATATTTT
>-|-|TRBV28|TRBJ1-1
CASSLGVITEAFF
TGTGCCAGCAGTTTAGGGGTTATCACTGAAGCTTTCTTT
>many|TRBD2|TRBV5-1|TRBJ2-1
CASSLGRGRGNEQFF
TGCGCCAGCAGCTTGGGTCGCGGGAGAGGCAATGAGCAGTTCTTC
>many|-|TRBV5-1|TRBJ2-7
CASSLQGAEQYF
TGCGCCAGCAGCTTACAGGGTGCAGAGCAGTACTTC
>few|-|TRBV4-1|TRBJ1-2
CASSQSEGVRYGYTF
TGCGCCAGCAGCCAATCAGAGGGGGTGCGGTATGGCTACACCTTC
>many|-|TRBV9|TRBJ2-1
CASSAGGGSSYNEQFF
TGTGCCAGCAGCGCCGGGGGTGGGAGCTCCTACAATGAGCAGTTCTTC